The present T cell receptor (beta chain) was sequenced within a study of blood T cell repertoires in COVID-19. Original processing methods: Amplification of reference gene primers was used by the study to estimate nucleated cell counts. This table comes from immunoSEQ multiplex PCR, and its TCRdb copy is limited to in-frame clones, with some not included. Clonal size and the V and J genes are those of that table, whereas D and trimming came from the DNA. Among approximately 160,000 clones listed, over 90% were seen once. Looked up from germline, CDR1 is SGHNT and CDR2 is YYREEE (reference sequence). This CDR3 comprises 15 residues. Losses at the gene ends were 3 bases for V and 2 bases for J; bases not matched to a gene: 5.

The sequence came from a woman aged 60 to 75 with COVID-19, enrolled during active disease. The chain is built from TRBV5-4 and TRBJ1-3, with TRBD1 identical over 7 bases. The sample taken for sequencing was peripheral blood. The CDR3 reads CASSSTGQAGNTIYF. The CDR3 bases are TGTGCCAGCAGCTCGACAGGGCAAGCTGGAAACACCATATATTTT.